This T cell receptor beta chain was identified during a study of persistence of HIV-infected CD4 T cells. An overlapping HIV-1 Gag peptide pool stimulated these cells at about 1 ug/peptide/mL. CD4+ T cells upregulating both CD40 ligand and CD69 were sorted as responding cells. Donors were HIV-1-infected adults who began suppressive ART during chronic infection. This was the immunoSEQ version 4 assay in survey mode. This table comes from immunoSEQ multiplex PCR, and its TCRdb copy is limited to in-frame clones, with some not included. Of some 13,000 clones in the sample, about 60% were seen once. Notes on this clone: Its antigen remains unknown.

This CDR3 has 16 residues. Germline loops: CDR1 MNHEY, CDR2 SMNVEV (reference sequence). The ends lost 2 bases at V and 8 bases at J; junction bases unmatched: 11. The specimen comprised CD4+ T cells sorted from PBMCs after roughly 18-hour stimulation, sampled from a patient who received antiretroviral therapy. This TCR derives from an adult man with HIV who was CMV-seropositive. V is TRBV27 and J is TRBJ1-2; 10 bases match TRBD1. This chain's CDR3 is CASSLRRGQGTVGYTF. CDR3 coding DNA: TGTGCCAGCAGTTTACGAAGGGGACAGGGGACGGTCGGCTACACCTTC.